These 20 T cell receptor beta chains share one sample of origin, sequenced in a study of human T cells and chemical hapten exposure. TCRdb analysed the RACE reads with MiXCR anew, one entry per CDR3 protein. The data hold 75,000 to 100,000 distinct CDR3 sequences, with about 11% observed a single time. Noted time point: patch test 1, 2 weeks after DPC sensitization. Treatment: therapeutic diphenylcyclopropenone sensitization with weekly scalp DPC. Sequencing used whole blood, obtained in connection with sensitization to the hapten diphenylcyclopropenone (DPC). The receptors derive from an older woman with alopecia areata. Some clones in this sample may be carry-over from other donors' samples.

The gene calls are TRBV29-1 and TRBJ2-7, with D possibly being TRBD2 (6 bases). Germline CDR1 SQVTM, CDR2 ANQGSEA. Trimming took off 7 bases at V and 0 bases at J, with 16 bases between the two ends. This CDR3 has 14 residues. CDR3 loop: CSALRDGSSYEQYF. CDR3 sequence (DNA): TGCAGCGCCCTCCGGGACGGGAGCTCCTACGAGCAGTACTTC.

This clonotype has at least ten counts. CDR3 bases: TGTGCCACCAGCAGAGAGGGCCTCTCTGGAAACACCATATATTTT. This codes for CATSREGLSGNTIYF. V usage is TRBV15 and J usage is TRBJ1-3; D unresolved. The CDR3 loop spans 15 amino acids. Looked up from germline, CDR1 is LNHNV and CDR2 is YYDKDF (reference sequence). The V gene lost 0 bases and the J gene lost 0 bases, with 6 bases spanning the gap.

This clonotype was found a few times. This chain uses TRBV7-9 with TRBJ2-3; D gene unclear. The germline V gene has CDR1 SEHNR and CDR2 FQNEAQ (reference sequence). The germline V and J ends were trimmed by 1 base and 2 bases, with 10 bases remaining between them. This CDR3 is 15 amino acids long. The CDR3 is CASSLEPGNTDTQYF. In DNA, the CDR3 is TGTGCCAGCAGCTTAGAGCCAGGCAACACAGATACGCAGTATTTT. The full variable domain, with the rest looked up from reference TRBV7-9 and TRBJ2-3, is DTGVSQNPRHKITKRGQNVTFRCDPISEHNRLYWYRQTLGQGPEFLTYFQNEAQLEKSRLLSDRFSAERPKGSFSTLEIQRTEQGDSAMYLCASSLEPGNTDTQYFGPGTRLTVL.

This clonotype was detected many times. The rearrangement links TRBV6-2 or TRBV6-3 to TRBJ1-2, with 9 bases identical to TRBD1. The germline CDR1 and CDR2 sequences are MNHEY and SVGEGT. There are 14 residues in the CDR3. V gave up 5 bases and J gave up 6 bases; unmatched junction bases: 7. CDR3 DNA sequence: TGTGCCAGCAGTCAACAGGGGGCGTTTGATGGCTACACCTTC. This sequence encodes CASSQQGAFDGYTF.

This clonotype was counted at least ten times. The V and J genes are TRBV5-6 and TRBJ1-2; a possible D gene is TRBD1 (5 bases). This CDR3 spans 12 amino acids. V lost 0 bases and J 5 bases, leaving 5 bases between the germline ends. CDR1 is SGHDT, CDR2 YYEEEE, per germline. Written as DNA, the CDR3 is TGTGCCAGCAGCTTGGGACAGTATGGCTACACCTTC. Protein sequence: CASSLGQYGYTF.

The V call is TRBV7-9, the J call TRBJ1-2; D is ambiguous. The CDR3 sequence is 12 residues long. From germline, CDR1 is SEHNR and CDR2 FQNEAQ (reference sequence). The germline V and J ends were trimmed by 0 bases and 6 bases, with 5 bases remaining between them. The CDR3 nucleotides are TGTGCCAGCAGCTTAGCAGGCCATGGCTACACCTTC. It encodes CASSLAGHGYTF.

The chain combines TRBV30 with TRBJ2-2, with 12 bases lining up with TRBD1. The CDR3 runs 18 residues. The V gene's germline CDR1 is GTSNPN and CDR2 SVGIG (reference sequence). V was pared by 2 bases and J by 2 bases, with 9 bases of the junction left unmatched. CDR3 DNA: TGTGCCTGGAGTTCCGGGACAGGGGGCATAAGAAACACCGGGGAGCTGTTTTTT. Protein product: CAWSSGTGGIRNTGELFF.

V gene TRBV25-1 combines with J gene TRBJ2-7, with TRBD1 identical over 7 bases. V lost 7 bases to trimming and J lost 3 bases; unmatched junction nucleotides: 6. This CDR3 is 13 amino acids long. Germline V gene sequence: CDR1 MGHDK, CDR2 SYGVNS. The CDR3 loop is CASTTAGGYEQYF. The CDR3 DNA is TGTGCCAGCACAACGGCAGGGGGCTACGAGCAGTACTTC.

This clonotype came up many times. This chain connects TRBV5-6 to TRBJ2-2; D perhaps matches TRBD1 (6 bases). Germline lookup yields CDR1 SGHDT and CDR2 YYEEEE. V was cut by 4 bases and J by 6 bases, with 16 bases left in between. The CDR3 is made up of 15 amino acids. The CDR3 loop is CASSRRTRGPGELFF. In DNA form, the CDR3 reads TGTGCCAGCAGCCGTAGGACCAGGGGACCCGGGGAGCTGTTTTTT.

This clonotype was observed once. The chain has TRBV3-1 and TRBJ2-7, with TRBD1 as a possible D gene (5 bases). The ends were cut back, 2 bases at V and 6 bases at J, with 5 bases in the middle. Germline CDR1 and CDR2: LGHDT and YNNKEL (reference sequence). The CDR3 spans 11 residues. The CDR3 reads CASSQQGEQYF. The CDR3 DNA reads TGTGCCAGCAGCCAACAGGGCGAGCAGTACTTC.

The chain has TRBV5-1 and TRBJ1-1; tentatively, D is TRBD1 (5 bases). CDR1 SGHRS and CDR2 YFSETQ come from the germline V gene. V dropped 4 bases and J dropped 4 bases, with 8 bases sitting between them. This CDR3 comprises 12 residues. The CDR3 loop is CASSPGTTEAFF. The CDR3 DNA sequence: TGCGCCAGCAGCCCGGGGACCACTGAAGCTTTCTTT.

The DNA of the CDR3 is TGTGCCAGCAGTAAGAAGACTAACCAGTACTTC. It yields the protein CASSKKTNQYF. This chain uses TRBV2 with TRBJ2-5; D perhaps matches TRBD2 (5 bases). The CDR3 loop spans 11 amino acids. Deletions cut 5 bases from V and 10 bases from J, with 11 bases between. Germline CDR1 SNHLY, CDR2 FYNNEI. Together with reference TRBV2 and TRBJ2-5, the CDR3 gives the full variable domain: EPEVTQTPSHQVTQMGQEVILRCVPISNHLYFYWYRQILGQKVEFLVSFYNNEISEKSEIFDDQFSVERPDGSNFTLKIRSTKLEDSAMYFCASSKKTNQYFGPGTRLLVL.

Only a few counts were recorded for this clonotype. V and J are TRBV12-3 or TRBV12-4 and TRBJ1-2, with D maybe TRBD1 (6 bases). Trimming took 6 bases from V and 8 from J, leaving 16 bases between them. The CDR3 runs 13 residues. The chain's CDR3 is CASSVLAGAGYTF. CDR3 nucleotides: TGTGCCAGCAGCGTATTGGCGGGGGCCGGCTACACCTTC.

Only a few counts were recorded for this clonotype. The gene calls are TRBV9 and TRBJ1-4; perhaps TRBD1 as D (6 bases). Germline values: CDR1 SGDLS, CDR2 YYNGEE. The CDR3 has 15 amino acids. V lost 3 bases to trimming and J lost 8 bases, with 17 bases between them. The CDR3: CASSAAGTSPEKLFF. The CDR3 DNA reads TGTGCCAGCAGCGCAGCCGGGACAAGTCCCGAAAAACTGTTTTTT.

This clonotype was picked up a small number of times. The rearrangement joins TRBV29-1 to TRBJ2-1; either TRBD1 or TRBD2 may supply D (5 bases each). The CDR3 has 12 amino acids. Germline-derived CDR1 and CDR2 are SQVTM and ANQGSEA. The V end lost 2 bases, the J end lost 7 bases, and 9 bases lay between the germline ends. The CDR3 reads CSVEFGGNEQFF. CDR3 coding DNA: TGCAGCGTTGAATTTGGGGGTAATGAGCAGTTCTTC.

The V call is TRBV2, the J call TRBJ2-3; D is perhaps TRBD2 (5 bases). Germline lookup yields CDR1 SNHLY and CDR2 FYNNEI. The CDR3 has 12 residues. V lost 3 bases, J lost 7 bases, and 8 bases lay in between. The CDR3 DNA reads as TGTGCCAGCAGTGAGCGGACTTATACGCAGTATTTT. This encodes CASSERTYTQYF.

This clonotype was detected only a few times. The V and J genes are TRBV7-2 and TRBJ2-1; D is undetermined. Deletions cut 1 base from V and 2 bases from J, with 12 bases between. There are 16 residues in the CDR3. In germline, CDR1 is SGHTA, CDR2 FQGNSA. In nucleotides, the CDR3 is TGTGCCAGCAGCTTAGGGGTAGGCAACGCCTACAATGAGCAGTTCTTC. Amino acids: CASSLGVGNAYNEQFF.

This clonotype was recorded at least ten times. The chain combines TRBV7-9 with TRBJ2-7, with TRBD1 identical over 12 bases. CDR3 size: 16 residues. J was trimmed by 7 bases and V by 2 bases; bases with no gene match: 9. Germline V lookup: CDR1 SEHNR, CDR2 FQNEAQ (reference sequence). The CDR3 DNA reads as TGTGCCAGCAGCTTAACCCGTACGGGACAGGGGGCTGAGCAGTACTTC. This gives the protein CASSLTRTGQGAEQYF.

This rearrangement joins TRBV3-1 to TRBJ1-5; D might be TRBD1 (5 bases). The germline V gene encodes CDR1 LGHDT and CDR2 YNNKEL (reference sequence). Trimming shortened V by 5 bases and J by 2 bases, and 10 bases separated the two germline ends. This CDR3 spans 14 amino acids. CDR3 nucleotides: TGTGCCAGCAGCGGGGGGTTGGGCAATCAGCCCCAGCATTTT. It encodes CASSGGLGNQPQHF.

This clonotype was counted a few times. V is TRBV30 and J is TRBJ1-2; D is possibly TRBD1 (6 bases). V dropped 3 bases and J dropped 4 bases, with 12 bases sitting between them. Germline V gene lookup returns CDR1 GTSNPN and CDR2 SVGIG (reference sequence). CDR3 size: 13 residues. The CDR3 DNA follows: TGTGCCTGGAGGGGACACTTACTCTATGGCTACACCTTC. Protein product: CAWRGHLLYGYTF.